This section outlines one T cell receptor beta chain sequence together with its context. Only one count was recorded for this clone. The target of this receptor is not known. Base qualities are not at hand, and no much larger clone is one base apart. This sample is part of a study of shared clonotypes between healthy human individuals (TCRdb year 2020). Background on the whole study: The cohort comprised a couple of women and a few men aged 18 to 49 years. Blood TCR repertoires of roughly five healthy adults were deeply sequenced to estimate repertoire size and the extent of clonotype sharing between individuals. To increase sequencing depth and limit assay-specific biases, TCR repertoire library preparation and sequencing were carried out by different laboratories using diverse techniques. Between about 0.85 and 10 billion PBMCs per donor were obtained by leukapheresis.

Using the deep immunoSEQ assay, multiplex PCR amplified TCR CDR3 regions from genomic DNA. Genomic DNA extracted from each cell subset was distributed evenly over all wells of several immunoSEQ 96-well plates, and each plate served as one replicate. For unsorted PBMC, 300 ng of genomic DNA, equivalent to tens of thousands of T cell genomes, went into each replicate PCR. Ten immunoSEQ deep assay plates were used to sequence the unsorted PBMC genomic DNA. Purified libraries were quantified with a Qubit 3.0 fluorometer, sized on a Bioanalyzer 2100, and re-quantified with the KAPA Library Quantification kit. A separate single-read 150-cycle Illumina NextSeq 550 flow cell was used to sequence each immunoSEQ 96-well plate. For the original study's pipeline: The immunoSEQ output contained only junctional sequences without quality scores, so filtering could not match that applied to full-length reads. To assign V/J genes and CDR3, sequences were annotated against IMGT germline references using PyIR, a Python wrapper for IgBLAST v1.9. Reads were filtered out if the reads had weak V/J assignments (E-value above 1e-6), no CDR3, stop codons, out-of-frame junctions, or ambiguous translated residues. V3J clonotypes were defined by identical inferred V gene, J gene, and CDR3 amino acid sequence. To compute the percentage overlap between repertoires, the number of shared unique clonotypes was divided by the size of the smaller repertoire. RTK rarefaction, the Chao1 estimator, and Recon v2.1 estimates of unobserved clonotypes were used to assess repertoire richness. The source is immuneACCESS, and TCRdb retained only in-frame sequences with V and J called. Part of the clones is not carried over; for the studies checked, unresolved V genes explain less than half of this, and the remainder is unexplained. That table is the source of V, J and clone size, and D and trimming were worked out from the DNA. The sample records more than 400,000 clones, around 80% of which are singletons. The ten largest clones take up 12% of the sample.

The donors were healthy, HIV-negative adults with no recently reported acute infections or vaccinations. Every donor was a Caucasian adult residing in Nashville, Tennessee, USA. For unsorted samples, some 100 million PBMCs were counted, and genomic DNA was extracted using the QIAamp DNA Blood Mini kit. Blood was collected by leukapheresis, and PBMCs were isolated by Ficoll-Histopaque density gradient centrifugation and then cryopreserved in liquid nitrogen vapor phase. Results and caveats for the whole study, not just this receptor: Based on pairwise subsampling, the degree of clonotype sharing among donors was expected to be affected by sequencing depth. Sampling was restricted to blood, and TCR repertoires in tissues likely differ from the TCR repertoires found in blood. The genetic and exposure-history diversity represented was limited by the small number of donors.

The sequenced material came from PBMCs. The receptor was isolated from a woman in her thirties or forties in good health. Some clones in this sample may be carry-over from other donors' samples.

The DNA sequence is given as TGTGCCAGCAGTCAGATTCCGGGCTATGGCTACACCTTC. Translated, it gives CASSQIPGYGYTF. The sequence joins TRBV28 to TRBJ1-2, with the D gene call left open. V gives up 5 bases and J gives up 4 bases, and the segment between their germline ends measures 11 bases. Looking up the germline V gene yields CDR1 MDHEN and CDR2 SYDVKM. Including cysteine and phenylalanine, the CDR3 has 13 amino acids. Solely the CDR3 DNA is kept, with 39 bases framed from the first base.